These 28 T cell receptor beta chains were all obtained from the same sample, sequenced in a study of metastatic and nonmetastatic thyroid tumors. Through MiXCR, TCRdb re-clonotyped the PCR reads. The sample has over 10,000 clones; around 10% are singletons. Thyroid surgery was preceded by no treatment in any patient. Material: blood. The receptors were sampled from a female donor with papillary thyroid cancer or a benign thyroid nodule (not recorded which). Some clones in this sample may be carry-over from other donors' samples.

This clone came up many times. Other DNA sequences in this specimen translate into the identical CDR3. This sequence joins TRBV7-3 and TRBJ1-2, with 7 nucleotides matching TRBD1. This CDR3 spans 14 amino acids. The ends lost 2 bases at V and 4 bases at J; junction bases unmatched: 4. Looked up from germline, CDR1 is SGHTA and CDR2 is FQGTGA. CDR3 amino acids: CASSLAGQSYGYTF. CDR3 sequence (DNA): TGTGCCAGCAGCTTAGCGGGACAGAGCTATGGCTACACCTTC.

The table lists this clone with many counts. This chain joins TRBV9 and TRBJ1-3; 7 nucleotides agree with TRBD1. The V segment lost 4 bases and the J segment 3 bases; nucleotides outside the gene matches: 4. The CDR3 covers 14 residues. Germline V gene lookup returns CDR1 SGDLS and CDR2 YYNGEE. As DNA, the CDR3 is TGTGCCAGCAGCCCCGGGACAGATGGAAACACCATATATTTT. It specifies CASSPGTDGNTIYF.

This chain links TRBV3-1 with TRBJ1-1, with D tentatively TRBD1 (5 bases). Germline assignment: CDR1 LGHDT and CDR2 YNNKEL (reference sequence). The ends were cut back, 4 bases at V and 4 bases at J, with 16 bases in the middle. The CDR3 sequence is 15 residues long. The CDR3 sequence is CASSPQLGPTTEAFF. In DNA form, the CDR3 reads TGTGCCAGCAGCCCGCAATTGGGACCGACCACTGAAGCTTTCTTT.

This clone was detected ten times or more. Mismatch with germline at one junction end may stem from a read error. The sample has other DNA sequences that encode this CDR3 too. V and J are TRBV5-1 and TRBJ2-3, with 8 bases fitting TRBD1. The CDR3 runs to 17 residues. The germline V gene encodes CDR1 SGHRS and CDR2 YFSETQ. CDR3: CASSSGQGRDLGDTQYF. In nucleotides, the CDR3 is TGCGCTAGCAGCTCCGGACAGGGCCGTGATTTAGGAGATACGCAGTATTTT.

As to this clone: The germline gene is not matched at one end of the junction; a read error may be the cause. The V and J genes are TRBV5-1 and TRBJ2-7; a possible D gene is TRBD1 (5 bases). CDR1 is SGHRS, CDR2 YFSETQ, per germline. The CDR3 covers 14 residues. The CDR3 DNA reads as TGCGCCAGCAGCTCGCATGGGGCTGCCTACGAGCAGCACTTC. Protein product: CASSSHGAAYEQHF.

This clone is categorized as medium-sized. The chain is built from TRBV10-3 and TRBJ2-3; D is unresolved. Trimming removed 3 bases from V and 0 bases from J, with 1 base in between. This CDR3 has 12 amino acids. Germline CDR1 ENHRY, CDR2 SYGVKD. CDR3 loop: CAISDSTDTQYF. The CDR3 DNA is TGTGCCATCAGTGACAGCACAGATACGCAGTATTTT.

Within the sample, this clone is medium-sized. This chain joins TRBV4-1 and TRBJ2-1; TRBD1 or TRBD2 may be the D gene (6 bases each). The CDR3 sequence is 12 residues long. V gave up 3 bases and J gave up 10 bases, with 10 bases separating them. Germline CDR1 is MGHRA and CDR2 is YSYEKL. CDR3 in DNA: TGCGCCAGCAGCCATGAAGGGGGGGAGCAGTTCTTC. Residues: CASSHEGGEQFF.

This clone was seen ten or more times. A read error may produce the germline difference seen at one junction end. This sequence joins TRBV10-3 and TRBJ2-1; maybe TRBD2 (6 bases). Germline CDR1 and CDR2: ENHRY and SYGVKD. This CDR3 has 14 amino acids. CDR3 coding DNA: TGTGCCATCAGGAACCGGGACTCCGACAATGAGCAGTTCTTC. Amino acids: CAIRNRDSDNEQFF.

By share, this clone ranks as large (0.1 to 1%). The chain couples TRBV15 to TRBJ1-1; no clear D gene. The germline gives CDR1 LNHNV, CDR2 YYDKDF (reference sequence). This CDR3 comprises 15 residues. V shed 3 bases and J shed 0 bases, with 11 bases lying between them. The CDR3 protein is CATSRDGTVNTEAFF. CDR3 DNA sequence: TGTGCCACCAGCAGGGATGGTACCGTGAACACTGAAGCTTTCTTT. The full variable domain, completed using reference TRBV15 and TRBJ1-1, is DAMVIQNPRYQVTQFGKPVTLSCSQTLNHNVMYWYQQKSSQAPKLLFHYYDKDFNNEADTPDNFQSRRPNTSFCFLDIRSPGLGDTAMYLCATSRDGTVNTEAFFGQGTRLTVV.

This clone was seen at least ten times. This chain connects TRBV2 to TRBJ2-3; TRBD1 or TRBD2 may be the D gene (5 bases each). From germline, CDR1 is SNHLY and CDR2 FYNNEI. Trimming shortened V by 4 bases and J by 3 bases, and 14 bases separated the two germline ends. This CDR3 spans 15 amino acids. CDR3 sequence (DNA): TGTGCCAGCAGTGCCCAAGGTTGGGGGACAGATACGCAGTATTTT. Encoded protein: CASSAQGWGTDTQYF.

By share, this clone counts as medium-sized (0.01 to 0.1%). The chain is built from TRBV28 and TRBJ2-1, with 11 bases aligning to TRBD1. Germline assignment: CDR1 MDHEN and CDR2 SYDVKM. There are 17 residues in the CDR3. V gave up 6 bases and J gave up 3 bases; unmatched junction bases: 10. Written as DNA, the CDR3 is TGTGCCAGCAGACCCGGGACAGGGGGGGGTTTCTACAATGAGCAGTTCTTC. Translated, it gives CASRPGTGGGFYNEQFF. Supplemented by reference TRBV28 and TRBJ2-1, the full variable domain reads DVKVTQSSRYLVKRTGEKVFLECVQDMDHENMFWYRQDPGLGLRLIYFSYDVKMKEKGDIPEGYSVSREKKERFSLILESASTNQTSMYLCASRPGTGGGFYNEQFFGPGTRLTVL.

The V gene is TRBV28, the J gene TRBJ2-1, with 8 positions matching TRBD1. This CDR3 contains 16 residues. With V trimmed by 7 bases and J by 4 bases, 12 bases remained unmatched. The germline gives CDR1 MDHEN, CDR2 SYDVKM. The CDR3 bases are TGTGCCAGCAATCCAGGGGGCGGGGCGCGGTACAATGAGCAGTTCTTC. Its translation is CASNPGGGARYNEQFF.

By share, this clone counts as medium-sized. The rearrangement links TRBV6-1 to TRBJ2-1, with D possibly TRBD1 on 6 matching bases. Trimming cost V 6 bases and J 1 base, with 10 bases left between them. This CDR3 contains 14 residues. Germline-derived CDR1 and CDR2 are MNHNS and SASEGT. The CDR3: CASRDQGSYNEQFF. CDR3 sequence (DNA): TGTGCCAGCAGAGACCAGGGGTCCTACAATGAGCAGTTCTTC.

In this sample, this clone turned up many times. The rearrangement joins TRBV6-4 to TRBJ1-2; no clear D. Germline lookup yields CDR1 MRHNA and CDR2 SNTAGT. This CDR3 region has 15 residues. The V end was cut by 6 bases, the J end by 4 bases, with 18 bases between. The CDR3 here is CASSSDHGLTYGYTF. CDR3 DNA: TGTGCCAGCAGCTCCGACCACGGACTAACCTATGGCTACACCTTC.

The chain couples TRBV6-2 or TRBV6-3 to TRBJ1-6; D may be TRBD1 (5 bases). Trimming removed 2 bases from V and 6 bases from J, with 8 bases in between. This CDR3 has 14 residues. Per germline, CDR1 MNHEY and CDR2 SVGEGT. The DNA for the CDR3 is TGTGCCAGCAGTTACATAGGGGCTAATTCACCCCTCCACTTT. Encoded protein: CASSYIGANSPLHF.

This clone showed up just a few times. The chain carries TRBV7-2 and TRBJ2-4; 9 positions match TRBD2. With 3 bases clipped from V and 4 bases from J, the junction kept 4 bases outside the gene matches. CDR1 is SGHTA, CDR2 FQGNSA, per germline. The CDR3 extends over 15 amino acids. CDR3 bases: TGTGCCAGCAGCTTCACCCTAGCGGGAAAAAACATTCAGTACTTC. Protein sequence: CASSFTLAGKNIQYF. Looking up the rest from reference TRBV7-2 and TRBJ2-4 gives the full variable domain: GAGVSQSPSNKVTEKGKDVELRCDPISGHTALYWYRQSLGQGLEFLIYFQGNSAPDKSGLPSDRFSAERTGGSVSTLTIQRTQQEDSAVYLCASSFTLAGKNIQYFGAGTRLSVL.

This clone was seen repeatedly, ten times or more. The same CDR3 is also encoded by other DNA sequences in this sample. The gene calls are TRBV6-1 and TRBJ1-1; TRBD1 agrees at 8 bases. Unmatched junction bases numbered 6, after V lost 5 bases and J lost 4 bases. Germline CDR1 is MNHNS and CDR2 is SASEGT. The CDR3 is made up of 14 amino acids. The CDR3 region has the DNA TGTGCCAGCAGTCTCGGGACAGGCCGCACTGAAGCTTTCTTT. Translated: CASSLGTGRTEAFF.

This clone was seen many times. The chain couples TRBV7-3 to TRBJ2-2; TRBD1 aligns across 7 bases. V lost 0 bases and J lost 4; bases outside the gene matches: 5. CDR3 length: 16 residues. Per germline, CDR1 SGHTA and CDR2 FQGTGA. This chain's CDR3 is CASSLTGGAGTGELFF. The CDR3 DNA follows: TGTGCCAGCAGCTTAACAGGGGGCGCGGGCACCGGGGAGCTGTTTTTT.

The chain combines TRBV3-1 with TRBJ2-7; no firm D call. Trimming left V 1 base short and J 2 bases short, with 9 bases between. Germline CDR1 and CDR2: LGHDT and YNNKEL (reference sequence). This CDR3 comprises 14 residues. The CDR3 here is CASSQAFTPYEQYF. Here the CDR3 DNA reads TGTGCCAGCAGCCAAGCCTTTACCCCCTACGAGCAGTACTTC.

Ten or more counts support this clone. The rearrangement uses TRBV19 and TRBJ1-4; a possible D gene is TRBD1 (6 bases). CDR3 length equals 15 residues. CDR1 is LNHDA, CDR2 SQIVND, per germline (reference sequence). The ends were cut back, 3 bases at V and 7 bases at J, with 15 bases in the middle. Here the CDR3 DNA reads TGTGCCAGTAGTATCCAGGGACACTTGGGTGAAAAACTGTTTTTT. This gives the protein CASSIQGHLGEKLFF. Combining the CDR3 with reference TRBV19 and TRBJ1-4 gives the whole variable domain DGGITQSPKYLFRKEGQNVTLSCEQNLNHDAMYWYRQDPGQGLRLIYYSQIVNDFQKGDIAEGYSVSREKKESFPLTVTSAQKNPTAFYLCASSIQGHLGEKLFFGSGTQLSVL.

This clone is judged medium-sized. V gene TRBV6-1 combines with J gene TRBJ2-1; TRBD2 matches 9 bases. The CDR3 spans 14 residues. The junction had 12 bases not matched to a gene; V was cut back by 9 bases and J by 9 bases. Germline-derived CDR1 and CDR2 are MNHNS and SASEGT. CDR3 sequence: CASRFGGGVGEQFF. DNA for the CDR3: TGTGCCAGTAGATTTGGCGGGGGGGTAGGTGAGCAGTTCTTC.

This clone counts as large. The chain combines TRBV12-3 or TRBV12-4 with TRBJ2-7; possibly TRBD1 for D (6 bases). V was trimmed by 6 bases and J by 6 bases, leaving 12 bases between them. The CDR3 spans 12 residues. CDR3 sequence: CASSLQGSEQYF. The CDR3 DNA follows: TGTGCCAGCAGCCTACAGGGCTCCGAGCAGTACTTC.

The J gene is TRBJ1-6, the V gene TRBV6-2 or TRBV6-3, with D perhaps matching TRBD1 (5 bases). Germline V gene data show CDR1 as MNHEY and CDR2 as SVGEGT. V lost 7 bases to trimming and J lost 5 bases, with 9 bases between them. This CDR3 has 13 residues. The CDR3 DNA reads TGTGCCAGCACCGACAGTGATAATTCACCCCTCCACTTT. It codes for CASTDSDNSPLHF.

Many counts were recorded for this clone. Other DNA sequences from this sample encode an identical CDR3 as well. The chain has TRBV4-2 and TRBJ1-5, with TRBD1 as a possible D gene (5 bases). Germline lookup yields CDR1 LGHNA and CDR2 YNFKEQ. The CDR3 runs 15 residues. The V end lost 1 base, the J end lost 6 bases, and 13 bases lay between the germline ends. CDR3 DNA: TGTGCCAGCAGCCAAGGGGGACCGCCGAGTCAGCCCCAGCATTTT. Translating it yields CASSQGGPPSQPQHF.

This clone is classed as medium-sized. The chain links TRBV28 to TRBJ2-7; the D gene is possibly TRBD1 (5 bases). Germline V gene data show CDR1 as MDHEN and CDR2 as SYDVKM. This CDR3 region has 16 residues. The V end lost 5 bases, the J end lost 0 bases, and 17 bases lay between the germline ends. The CDR3, as DNA: TGTGCCAGCAGTCCAACCTGGGGCGCTGACTCCTACGAGCAGTACTTC. Translating gives CASSPTWGADSYEQYF.

This clone appeared many times. The J gene is TRBJ1-6, the V gene TRBV25-1, with 9 nucleotides matching TRBD1. This CDR3 is 14 amino acids long. Unmatched junction bases numbered 5, after V lost 4 bases and J lost 10 bases. Germline values: CDR1 MGHDK, CDR2 SYGVNS. The CDR3 loop reads CASSGTGAASPLHF. The CDR3 coding sequence is TGTGCCAGCAGTGGGACAGGGGCCGCATCACCCCTCCACTTT.

This clone is medium-sized in the sample. The chain couples TRBV12-3 or TRBV12-4 to TRBJ2-7, with D uncertain. V gave up 2 bases and J gave up 6 bases, with 14 bases separating them. This CDR3 is built from 14 residues. This chain's CDR3 is CASSLRLGSGEQYF. In nucleotides, the CDR3 is TGTGCCAGCAGTTTAAGGCTAGGTTCCGGCGAGCAGTACTTC.

This clone was found many times. This chain connects TRBV5-4 to TRBJ2-7; 8 bases agree with TRBD2. The germline CDR1 and CDR2 sequences are SGHNT and YYREEE (reference sequence). This CDR3 comprises 15 residues. The V and J ends lost 2 bases and 6 bases, in that order; junction bases with no gene match: 10. The CDR3 protein is CASSFDRAGGSEQYF. In DNA form, the CDR3 reads TGTGCCAGCAGCTTCGACCGGGCGGGAGGCTCCGAGCAGTACTTC.